This TCR beta chain was recovered during a study of shared clonotypes between healthy human individuals. The overall study: Each donor contributed plates that comprised three CD4 naive, three CD4 memory, two CD8 naive and one CD8 memory.

The germline CDR1 and CDR2 sequences are SGHAT and FQNNGV. This CDR3 comprises 14 residues. The V gene lost 4 bases and the J gene lost 5 bases, with 15 bases spanning the gap. Notes on the study in general: Deeper or shallower sequencing was expected to change how clonotypes are shared among donors. Sharing across four donors was seen in around 5.1% of naive CD4 clonotypes.

Method: immunoSEQ multiplex PCR; TCRdb's copy keeps in-frame clones and lacks some. Here the sample spans around 2,000,000 clones, approximately 94% being singletons. Naive CD8 cells were CD45RO-negative, positively selected for CCR7, excluding terminally differentiated effector memory CD45RA+ cells. Notes on this clone: Its antigen is as yet unknown.

The chain is built from TRBV11-2 and TRBJ2-7, with D tentatively TRBD2 (6 bases). Sequenced sample: naive CD8+ T cells from PBMCs. The source is a young man in good health. Some clones in this sample may be carry-over from other donors' samples. CDR3 DNA: TGTGCCAGCAGCTCGTCGGACCTAGCGAACGAGCAGTACTTC. This encodes CASSSSDLANEQYF.